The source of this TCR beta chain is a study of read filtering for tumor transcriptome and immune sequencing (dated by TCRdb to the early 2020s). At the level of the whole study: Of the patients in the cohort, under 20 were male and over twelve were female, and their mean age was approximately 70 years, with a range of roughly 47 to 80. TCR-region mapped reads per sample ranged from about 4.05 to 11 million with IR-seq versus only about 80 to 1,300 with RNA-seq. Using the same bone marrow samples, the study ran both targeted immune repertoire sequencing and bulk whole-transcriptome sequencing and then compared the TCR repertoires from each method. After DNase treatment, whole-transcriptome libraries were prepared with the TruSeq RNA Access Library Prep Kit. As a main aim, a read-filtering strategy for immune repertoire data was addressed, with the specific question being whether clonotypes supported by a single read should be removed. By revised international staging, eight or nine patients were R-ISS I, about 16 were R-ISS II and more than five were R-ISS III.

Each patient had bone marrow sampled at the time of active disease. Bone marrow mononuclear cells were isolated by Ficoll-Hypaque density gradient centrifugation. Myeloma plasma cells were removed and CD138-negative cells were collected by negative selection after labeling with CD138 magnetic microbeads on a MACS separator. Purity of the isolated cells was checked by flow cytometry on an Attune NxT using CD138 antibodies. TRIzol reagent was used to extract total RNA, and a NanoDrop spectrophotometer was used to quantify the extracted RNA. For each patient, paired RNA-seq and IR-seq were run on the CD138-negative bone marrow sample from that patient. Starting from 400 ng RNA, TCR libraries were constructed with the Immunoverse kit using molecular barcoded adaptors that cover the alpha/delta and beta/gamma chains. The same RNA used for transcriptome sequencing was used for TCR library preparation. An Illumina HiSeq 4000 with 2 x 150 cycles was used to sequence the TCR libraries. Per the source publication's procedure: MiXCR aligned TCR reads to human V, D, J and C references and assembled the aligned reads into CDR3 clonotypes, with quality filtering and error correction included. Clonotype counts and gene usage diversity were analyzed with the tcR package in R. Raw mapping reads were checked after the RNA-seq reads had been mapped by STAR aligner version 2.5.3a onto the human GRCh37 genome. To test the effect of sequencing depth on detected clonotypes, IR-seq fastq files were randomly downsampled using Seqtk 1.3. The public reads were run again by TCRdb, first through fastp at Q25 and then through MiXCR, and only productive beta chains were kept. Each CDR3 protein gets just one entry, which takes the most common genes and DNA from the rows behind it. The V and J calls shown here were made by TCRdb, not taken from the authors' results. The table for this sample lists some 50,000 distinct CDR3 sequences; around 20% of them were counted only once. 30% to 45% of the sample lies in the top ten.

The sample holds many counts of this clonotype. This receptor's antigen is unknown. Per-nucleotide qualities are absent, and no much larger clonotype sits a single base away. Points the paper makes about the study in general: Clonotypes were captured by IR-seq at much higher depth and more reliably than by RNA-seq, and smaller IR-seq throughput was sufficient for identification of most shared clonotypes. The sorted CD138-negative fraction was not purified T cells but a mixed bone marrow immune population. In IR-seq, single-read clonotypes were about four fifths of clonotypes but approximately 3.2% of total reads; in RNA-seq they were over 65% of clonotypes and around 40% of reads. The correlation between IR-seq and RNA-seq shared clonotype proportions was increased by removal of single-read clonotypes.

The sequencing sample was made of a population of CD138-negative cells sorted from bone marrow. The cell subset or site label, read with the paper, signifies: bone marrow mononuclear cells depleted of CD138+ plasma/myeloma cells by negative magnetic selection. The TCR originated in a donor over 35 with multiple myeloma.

The CDR3 sequence is CASSLGNQETQYF. The nucleotide sequence is TGTGCCAGCAGCTTAGGGAATCAAGAGACCCAGTACTTC. This chain joins TRBV7-9 to TRBJ2-5; the D gene cannot be named for sure. Taken from cysteine to phenylalanine, the CDR3 has 13 residues. Only the CDR3 part of the read is kept: 39 bases, read in frame from the first base. From a lookup of the germline V gene (reference sequence), CDR1 and CDR2 are SEHNR and FQNEAQ. V is cut by 1 base and J by 2 bases, and the space between the germline ends is 5 bases.